Given below is one T cell receptor beta chain in context. Its antigen is not identified. This sample was included in a study of T cells in localized non-small cell lung cancer. The assay was immunoSEQ multiplex PCR, and TCRdb's table has in-frame clones only and misses some. The sample includes around 30,000 clones, roughly 90% of them seen just once. Study conclusions and caveats: The highest T cell clonality was in uninvolved adjacent lung, above tumor.

The receptor comes from a female donor older than 55 with stage I lung adenocarcinoma. Specimen: peripheral blood, collected before any cancer treatment.

This chain's CDR3 is CASSLRGGDTEAFF. The CDR3 DNA follows: TGTGCCAGCTCACTTAGGGGGGGCGACACTGAAGCTTTCTTT. V is TRBV18 and J is TRBJ1-1, with D possibly being TRBD1 (6 bases). The CDR3 consists of 14 residues. The germline CDR1 and CDR2 sequences are KGHSH and LQKENI. V lost 4 bases, J lost 3 bases, and 12 bases lay in between. Looking up the rest from reference TRBV18 and TRBJ1-1 gives the full variable domain: NAGVMQNPRHLVRRRGQEARLRCSPMKGHSHVYWYRQLPEEGLKFMVYLQKENIIDESGMPKERFSAEFPKEGPSILRIQQVVRGDSAAYFCASSLRGGDTEAFFGQGTRLTVV.